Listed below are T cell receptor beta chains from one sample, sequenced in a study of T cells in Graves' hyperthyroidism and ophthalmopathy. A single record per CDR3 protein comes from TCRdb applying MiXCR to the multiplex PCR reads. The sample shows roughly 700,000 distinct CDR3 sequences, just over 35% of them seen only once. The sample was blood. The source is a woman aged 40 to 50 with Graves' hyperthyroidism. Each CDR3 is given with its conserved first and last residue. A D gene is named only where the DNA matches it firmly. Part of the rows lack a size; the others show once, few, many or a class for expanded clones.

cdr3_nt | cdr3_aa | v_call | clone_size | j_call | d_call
TGCGCCAGCAGCCAAGGACAGGTTTCGTATAATTCACCCCTCCACTTT | CASSQGQVSYNSPLHF | TRBV5-1 | . | TRBJ1-6 | TRBD1
TGCAGCGTGAACGGGGGGAACACCATATATTTT | CSVNGGNTIYF | TRBV29-1 | many | TRBJ1-3 | .
TGCGCCAGCAGCTCGGGACAGGCCCCTGAAAAACTGTTTTTT | CASSSGQAPEKLFF | TRBV5-1 | few | TRBJ1-4 | TRBD1
TGTGCCAGCAGCTGGGGTCTGCCCTTGGAGACCCAGTACTTC | CASSWGLPLETQYF | TRBV7-9 | few | TRBJ2-5 | .
TGTGCCAGCAGCTTTCTGGGGGTCCGGACCTATGGCTACACCTTC | CASSFLGVRTYGYTF | TRBV12-3/TRBV12-4 | . | TRBJ1-2 | .
TGTGCCAGCAGTTCCTGGACAGTGGGCTACGAGCAGTACTTC | CASSSWTVGYEQYF | TRBV7-2 | . | TRBJ2-7 | .
TGTGCCAGCAGCTTAGACATTAAGGGGGAGCTGTTTTTT | CASSLDIKGELFF | TRBV11-3 | . | TRBJ2-2 | .
TGCAGCGTTGACGACGGGGTAGATATACGAGGAAACACCATATATTTT | CSVDDGVDIRGNTIYF | TRBV29-1 | . | TRBJ1-3 | .
TGTGCCAGCAGTGAATGGCCCCGTAATGAAAAACTGTTTTTT | CASSEWPRNEKLFF | TRBV25-1 | many | TRBJ1-4 | .
TGTGCCAGCAGCGGGACTCATAACACCGGGGAGCTGTTTTTT | CASSGTHNTGELFF | TRBV9 | few | TRBJ2-2 | .
TGTGCCGGTTTGTCTGGAGGTACAACTAATGAAAAACTGTTTTTT | CAGLSGGTTNEKLFF | TRBV2 | many | TRBJ1-4 | .
TGTGCCAGCAGCTTACTAGCTTACGAGCAGTACTTC | CASSLLAYEQYF | TRBV7-9 | many | TRBJ2-7 | .
TGTGCCAGCAGCTTAGAAGGGGTACTCAACACTGAAGCTTTCTTT | CASSLEGVLNTEAFF | TRBV7-2 | many | TRBJ1-1 | .
TGTGCCAGTAGTCGGTCAGGGGATAACACCGGGGAGCTGTTTTTT | CASSRSGDNTGELFF | TRBV19 | few | TRBJ2-2 | .
TGTGCCAGCAGAAGGACGTACCAAGAGACCCAGTACTTC | CASRRTYQETQYF | TRBV6-5 | few | TRBJ2-5 | .
TGTGCCAGCAATTTTGGGGGGAGCTCCGGGGCCAACGTCCTGACTTTC | CASNFGGSSGANVLTF | TRBV6-1 | . | TRBJ2-6 | .
TGCAGCGTTGAGACAGGGGCCGGAAACACCATATATTTT | CSVETGAGNTIYF | TRBV29-1 | many | TRBJ1-3 | TRBD1
TGTGCCAGCAGTGAAGTCAGGGGCAATCAGCCCCAGCATTTT | CASSEVRGNQPQHF | TRBV6-1 | . | TRBJ1-5 | .
TGTGCCAGCAGTTACAGAGGAGGGGACTACGAGCAGTACTTC | CASSYRGGDYEQYF | TRBV6-5 | . | TRBJ2-7 | .
TGTGCCACCAGTGACCCGGGACGTCCCTCTAGGAGCTACACCTTC | CATSDPGRPSRSYTF | TRBV24-1 | many | TRBJ1-2 | .
TGTGCCACCAGTGATTTGCCCGGGGTTGATGGCTACACCTTC | CATSDLPGVDGYTF | TRBV24-1 | . | TRBJ1-2 | .
TGCAGTGCGCATAGCCGGGGCGCCTATAATTCACCCCTCCACTTT | CSAHSRGAYNSPLHF | TRBV20-1 | many | TRBJ1-6 | .
TGCAGTGCTAGAGGCCAGGCCACCAGTCTTTTC | CSARGQATSLF | TRBV20-1 | many | TRBJ2-7 | .
TGTGCCACCAGCAGTTACCTCGGGGAGTTGAGCACTGAAGCTTTCTTT | CATSSYLGELSTEAFF | TRBV15 | . | TRBJ1-1 | .
TGCGCCAGCAGCCAAGGCTGGGCGTACTACGAGCAGTACTTC | CASSQGWAYYEQYF | TRBV4-1 | once | TRBJ2-7 | .
TGTGCCAGCAGCTTAGGGGCAAGCTCAGGAGGCTACACCTTC | CASSLGASSGGYTF | TRBV7-8 | many | TRBJ1-2 | .
TGCAGTGCTAGAGATTCTGGTGCTCAGCCCCAGCATTTT | CSARDSGAQPQHF | TRBV20-1 | . | TRBJ1-5 | .
TGTGCCAGCAGTTACTCAACAGGGGGCACTGGCTACACCTTC | CASSYSTGGTGYTF | TRBV6-5 | many | TRBJ1-2 | TRBD1
TGTGCCAGCAGCTCTGGGACAGCCGACCACGAGCAGTACTTC | CASSSGTADHEQYF | TRBV7-2 | . | TRBJ2-7 | TRBD1
TGTGCCATCCAAGACTTTGACAGGGTTGGAAACACCATATATTTT | CAIQDFDRVGNTIYF | TRBV6-2/TRBV6-3 | . | TRBJ1-3 | TRBD1
TGTGCCAGTAGTAACAGACCCCAAGAGACCCAGTACTTC | CASSNRPQETQYF | TRBV19 | many | TRBJ2-5 | .
TGCAGCGCTCTCGTCAGGACAGGCTACAATCAGCCCCAGCATTTT | CSALVRTGYNQPQHF | TRBV29-1 | many | TRBJ1-5 | TRBD1
TGCAGTGCTAGAGATCCGACGAATTCTAACTATGGCTACACCTTC | CSARDPTNSNYGYTF | TRBV20-1 | . | TRBJ1-2 | .
TGTGCCAGCTTAATGGGCACACCGGACACTGAAGCTTTCTTT | CASLMGTPDTEAFF | TRBV7-2 | . | TRBJ1-1 | .
TGTGCCAGCAGTGTTGAACAGATGAACACTGAAGCTTTCTTT | CASSVEQMNTEAFF | TRBV6-1 | few | TRBJ1-1 | .
TGCAGTGCCCCCCGGGAGGCGGGGGCCGGCACCGGGGAGCTGTTTTTT | CSAPREAGAGTGELFF | TRBV20-1 | . | TRBJ2-2 | .
TGCGCCAGCAGCCAAGAGGGACTGGGGAGCTCCTACGAGCAGTACTTC | CASSQEGLGSSYEQYF | TRBV9 | . | TRBJ2-7 | .
TGTGCCACCAGAGGCGAGGCCGCAGATACGCAGTATTTT | CATRGEAADTQYF | TRBV24-1 | . | TRBJ2-3 | .
TGTGCCAGCACCGCGAACAGGGGATCCTACGAGCAGTACTTC | CASTANRGSYEQYF | TRBV7-9 | . | TRBJ2-7 | TRBD1
TGTGCCAGTGCCCCGGACGGAGACACTGAAGCTTTCTTT | CASAPDGDTEAFF | TRBV19 | many | TRBJ1-1 | .
TGTGCCAGCAGCTTAGCGCCCCTCGCGGGGGTAGCAAACACCGGGGAGCTGTTTTTT | CASSLAPLAGVANTGELFF | TRBV7-2 | few | TRBJ2-2 | TRBD2